This entry features one T cell receptor (beta chain) sequence. Its antigen is not identified. This sample was taken from a study of OX40 agonist ivuxolimab in advanced cancers. Study-wide context: Ivuxolimab, which patients received intravenously every 2 weeks, was dosed at 0.01 to 10 mg/kg.

The CDR3 sequence is 20 residues long. V trimming: 3 bases; J trimming: 5 bases; junction bases outside the gene matches: 18. Germline values: CDR1 MGHRA, CDR2 YSYEKL. The protocol was immunoSEQ multiplex PCR, while the TCRdb copy is restricted to in-frame clones and leaves out a portion. In the table there are tens of thousands of clones, roughly 91% of which are singletons. Study-level findings and limits: Within 6 weeks, CD4+ and CD8+ blood T cells expanded clonally at 0.1 to 3.0 mg/kg.

This receptor was identified in an adult with an advanced solid tumor such as melanoma, head and neck, liver or kidney cancer. Sample: CD4+ or CD8+ T cells sorted from blood, taken in a trial of the OX40 agonist ivuxolimab. The chain combines TRBV4-1 with TRBJ2-3; 12 bases are shared with TRBD2. The CDR3 loop reads CASSQIGVSRLAGVGDTQYF. As DNA, the CDR3 is TGCGCCAGCAGCCAGATCGGGGTTAGCAGACTAGCGGGAGTTGGAGATACGCAGTATTTT.